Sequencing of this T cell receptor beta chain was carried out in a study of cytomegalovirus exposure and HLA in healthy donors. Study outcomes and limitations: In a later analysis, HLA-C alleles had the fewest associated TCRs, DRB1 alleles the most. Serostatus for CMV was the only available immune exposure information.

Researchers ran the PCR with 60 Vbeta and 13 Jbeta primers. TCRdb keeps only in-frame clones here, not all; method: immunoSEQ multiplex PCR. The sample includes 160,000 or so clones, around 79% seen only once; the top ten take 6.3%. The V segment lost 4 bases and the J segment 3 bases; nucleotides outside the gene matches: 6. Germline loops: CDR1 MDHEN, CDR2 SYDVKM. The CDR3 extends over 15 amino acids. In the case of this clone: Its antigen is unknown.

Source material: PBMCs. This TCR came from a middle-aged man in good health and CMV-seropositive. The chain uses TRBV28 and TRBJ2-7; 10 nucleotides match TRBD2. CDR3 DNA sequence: TGTGCCAGCAGTTCTTCTAGCGGGAGCATCTACGAGCAGTACTTC. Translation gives CASSSSSGSIYEQYF. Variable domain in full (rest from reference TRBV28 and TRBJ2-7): DVKVTQSSRYLVKRTGEKVFLECVQDMDHENMFWYRQDPGLGLRLIYFSYDVKMKEKGDIPEGYSVSREKKERFSLILESASTNQTSMYLCASSSSSGSIYEQYFGPGTRLTVT.